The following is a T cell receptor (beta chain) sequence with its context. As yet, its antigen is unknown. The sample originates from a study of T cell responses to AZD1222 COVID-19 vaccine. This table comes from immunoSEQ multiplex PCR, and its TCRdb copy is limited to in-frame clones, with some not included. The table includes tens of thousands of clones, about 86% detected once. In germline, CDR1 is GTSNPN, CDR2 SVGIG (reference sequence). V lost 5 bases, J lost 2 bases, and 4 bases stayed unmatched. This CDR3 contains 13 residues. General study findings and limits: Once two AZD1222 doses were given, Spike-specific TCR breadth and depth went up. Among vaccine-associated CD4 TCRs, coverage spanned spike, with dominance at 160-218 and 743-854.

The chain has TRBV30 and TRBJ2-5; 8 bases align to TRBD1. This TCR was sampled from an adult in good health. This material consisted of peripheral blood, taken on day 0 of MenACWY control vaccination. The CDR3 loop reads CAWEDRGQETQYF. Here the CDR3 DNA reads TGTGCCTGGGAAGACAGGGGTCAAGAGACCCAGTACTTC.